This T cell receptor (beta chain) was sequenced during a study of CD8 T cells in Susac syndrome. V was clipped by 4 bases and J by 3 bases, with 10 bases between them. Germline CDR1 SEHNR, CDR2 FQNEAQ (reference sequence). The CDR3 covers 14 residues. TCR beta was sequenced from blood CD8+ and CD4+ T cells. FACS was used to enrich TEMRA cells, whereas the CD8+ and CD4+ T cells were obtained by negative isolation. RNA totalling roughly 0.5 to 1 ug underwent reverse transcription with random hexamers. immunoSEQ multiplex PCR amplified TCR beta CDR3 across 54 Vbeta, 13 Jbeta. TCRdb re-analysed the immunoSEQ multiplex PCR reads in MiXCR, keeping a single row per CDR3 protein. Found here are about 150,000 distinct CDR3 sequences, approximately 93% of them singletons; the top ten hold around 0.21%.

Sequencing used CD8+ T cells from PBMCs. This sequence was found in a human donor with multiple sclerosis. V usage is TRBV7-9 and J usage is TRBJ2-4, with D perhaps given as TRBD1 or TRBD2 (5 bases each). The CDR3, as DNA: TGTGCCAGCAGCTCCCCGGGACGCAAAAACATTCAGTACTTC. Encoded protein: CASSSPGRKNIQYF. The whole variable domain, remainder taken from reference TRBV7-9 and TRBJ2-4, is DTGVSQNPRHKITKRGQNVTFRCDPISEHNRLYWYRQTLGQGPEFLTYFQNEAQLEKSRLLSDRFSAERPKGSFSTLEIQRTEQGDSAMYLCASSSPGRKNIQYFGAGTRLSVL.